Ten or more counts support the clone carrying this TCR beta chain. Data came from immunoSEQ multiplex PCR; TCRdb stores just in-frame clones and leaves some out. The sample holds roughly 7,200 clones, and no clone turns up only once. The CDR3 is 14 amino acids. In germline, CDR1 is SGDLS, CDR2 YYNGEE. With 3 bases clipped from V and 1 base from J, the junction kept 3 bases outside the gene matches. This entry is derived from a study of T cells after posttransplantation cyclophosphamide. Treatment was busulfan-fludarabine conditioning, a marrow graft, and cyclophosphamide on days +3 and +4. The material was PBMCs, obtained after allogeneic stem cell transplant with posttransplant cyclophosphamide. This sequence originates from a female patient between 50 and 59 years old who received an allogeneic stem cell transplant from an unrelated donor, was CMV-positive, and had acute GVHD only. These T cells may partly come from the graft donor. The chain recombines TRBV9 with TRBJ1-1; 7 bases are shared with TRBD1. CDR3 in DNA: TGTGCCAGCAGCGCGGGACAGTCGAACACTGAAGCTTTCTTT. This codes for CASSAGQSNTEAFF.